This T cell receptor beta chain was sequenced for a study of control samples from healthy donors and cancer patients (dated by TCRdb to between 2020 and 2021). Preparation of the library involved the immunoSEQ multiplex PCR assay. This is the immuneACCESS table as TCRdb keeps it, with only in-frame sequences that have V and J called. A part of the clones is gone; compared with another copy, unresolved V genes explain less than half, and the rest is unexplained. The sample contains over 150,000 clones, more than 90% of them found a single time. The ten largest clones take up 2% of the sample. Per the germline V gene (reference sequence), LGHDT is the CDR1 and YNNKEL is the CDR2. Trimming accounts for 6 bases at V and 4 bases at J, while the number of junction bases matched to no gene is 14. The cysteine opens and the phenylalanine closes a CDR3 of 17 amino acids. The DNA shown is the 51-base CDR3, in frame from base 1.

Notes on this clone: Its antigen is not yet known. The input lacks base qualities; no much larger clone sits a single base away.

Sequenced sample: blood. The receptor chain draws on TRBV3-1 (or the pseudogene TRBV3-2) and TRBJ1-2, with 10 middle bases fitting TRBD1. The clonotype comes from a woman aged 40 to 55 in good health. The CDR3 reads CASSLGQGVGGAYGYTF. The DNA is as follows: TGTGCCAGCAGTCTTGGACAGGGGGTCGGGGGGGCCTATGGCTACACCTTC.